This record concerns one T cell receptor (beta chain) sequence. Assay used: immunoSEQ multiplex PCR; TCRdb lists only in-frame clones, some missing. The data show 650,000 to 800,000 clones, 90% seen once. The data were taken from a study of blood T cell repertoires in COVID-19. Background on the study: T cells, B-cell-depleted T cells, or PBMCs provided the cDNA or gDNA that served as material.

The TCR originated in a woman between 18 and 29 years old with acute or convalescent COVID-19. Sequences were obtained from peripheral blood.

This CDR3 reads CASTTTGGSYNEQFF. The CDR3 DNA sequence: TGTGCCAGCACCACCACAGGGGGCTCCTACAATGAGCAGTTCTTC. V usage is TRBV5-5 and J usage is TRBJ2-1; TRBD1 matches 8 bases. The CDR3 sequence is 15 residues long. Germline trimming cut 6 bases from V and 0 bases from J; bases unmatched to any gene: 5. The V gene's germline CDR1 is SGHKS and CDR2 YYEKEE (reference sequence).